The clone carrying this T cell receptor beta chain has only a few counts. The antigen is unknown. TCRdb ran MiXCR on the 5' RACE reads and lists one entry per CDR3 protein. There are 620,000 or so distinct CDR3 sequences in the sample; 10% to 15% occur only once, and just under 15% lies in the top ten. This sample was included in a study of T cells after yellow fever vaccination. The overall study: Fractions containing few cells were prepared with SMART-Seq v4 Ultra Low Input.

Findings of the study overall: The secondary response peaked faster, at day 5 versus 15, but was weaker. Abundant clonotypes from the bulk population could have been carried over as contaminants into FACS-sorted repertoires. Most primary-vaccination clones reappeared after the booster (about 95% CD4, 88% CD8).

This CDR3 has 16 residues. With 3 bases removed from V and 0 bases from J, the gap between germline ends came to 15 bases. The germline gives CDR1 SGHTA, CDR2 FQGNSA. The specimen was PBMCs, collected on the day of the yellow fever booster vaccination. The clonotype comes from a man aged 25 to 45 who received the YFV17D yellow fever vaccine. The V and J genes are TRBV7-2 and TRBJ2-7; possible D gene TRBD2, 7 bases. In DNA form, the CDR3 reads TGTGCCAGCAGCTTGGGGGGGCCGGGTCCCTCCTACGAGCAGTACTTC. Its translation is CASSLGGPGPSYEQYF.